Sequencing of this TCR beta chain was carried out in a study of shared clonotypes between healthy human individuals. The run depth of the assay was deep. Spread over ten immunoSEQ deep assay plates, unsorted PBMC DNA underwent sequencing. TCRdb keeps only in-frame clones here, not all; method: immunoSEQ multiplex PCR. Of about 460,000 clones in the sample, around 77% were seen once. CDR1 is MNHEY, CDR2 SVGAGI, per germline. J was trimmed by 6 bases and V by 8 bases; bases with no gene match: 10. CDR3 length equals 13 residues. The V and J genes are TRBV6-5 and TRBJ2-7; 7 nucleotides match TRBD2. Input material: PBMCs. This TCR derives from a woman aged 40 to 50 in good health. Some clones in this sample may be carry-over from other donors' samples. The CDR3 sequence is CASLTPGGGEQYF. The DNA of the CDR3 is TGTGCCAGCCTAACTCCGGGGGGAGGCGAGCAGTACTTC.